Shown below are 31 T cell receptor beta chains from a single sample sequenced in a study of cytomegalovirus exposure and HLA in healthy donors. The primer mix had 60 Vbeta and 13 Jbeta primers. Clones were read by immunoSEQ multiplex PCR, and TCRdb kept only the in-frame ones, dropping some. The sample gives 76,000 or so clones, 70% to 85% of which show up once; 2.5% is in the top ten. The sample was PBMCs. These receptors all come from a man aged 30 to 45 in good health and CMV-seronegative.

This chain uses TRBV30 with TRBJ2-2; TRBD2 aligns across 10 bases. J was trimmed by 5 bases and V by 0 bases; bases with no gene match: 9. The CDR3 contains 17 residues. Germline-derived CDR1 and CDR2 are GTSNPN and SVGIG (reference sequence). DNA for the CDR3: TGTGCCTGGAGTGTACAAGCGGGGGGGCTTGAGACCGGGGAGCTGTTTTTT. This encodes CAWSVQAGGLETGELFF.

The CDR3 DNA is TGTGCCAGCAGCTTGGCCAGGGACAGACATCCAAACTATGGCTACACCTTC. Translation gives CASSLARDRHPNYGYTF. The rearrangement joins TRBV5-4 to TRBJ1-2; 7 bases align to TRBD1. Germline CDR1 is SGHNT and CDR2 is YYREEE (reference sequence). The V gene end was trimmed by 0 bases and the J gene end by 2 bases; junction bases not matched to a gene: 10. The CDR3 loop spans 17 amino acids.

This chain joins TRBV7-2 and TRBJ1-5; D not resolved. Germline V gene sequence: CDR1 SGHTA, CDR2 FQGNSA. The CDR3 totals 16 residues. V dropped 2 bases and J dropped 1 base, with 12 bases sitting between them. CDR3 sequence reads: CASSLSQVTSNQPQHF. In nucleotides, the CDR3 is TGTGCCAGCAGCTTATCCCAGGTTACAAGCAATCAGCCCCAGCATTTT.

The CDR3 sequence: CASSVDRGEKLFF. CDR3 coding DNA: TGTGCCAGCAGTGTAGACCGGGGGGAAAAACTGTTTTTT. The chain carries TRBV2 and TRBJ1-4; tentatively, D is TRBD1 (5 bases). CDR1 and CDR2 from the germline V gene are SNHLY and FYNNEI. There are 13 residues in the CDR3. The V and J ends lost 4 bases and 8 bases respectively, with 11 bases between them.

The rearrangement links TRBV25-1 to TRBJ2-7, with D possibly being TRBD1 (5 bases). The CDR3 is made up of 12 amino acids. Per the germline V gene, CDR1 is MGHDK and CDR2 is SYGVNS. V lost 0 bases and J lost 9, with 9 bases in between. The CDR3 region is CASSEYHQGQYF. In DNA, the CDR3 is TGTGCCAGCAGTGAATATCACCAGGGGCAGTACTTC.

This clone showed up just a few times. The rearrangement links TRBV6-5 to TRBJ2-3; a weak D match, TRBD2 (6 bases). Germline V gives CDR1 MNHEY, CDR2 SVGAGI. Trimming removed 4 bases from V and 0 bases from J, with 11 bases in between. There are 15 residues in the CDR3. The CDR3 nucleotides read TGTGCCAGCAGTTTAGGAGGGATGAGCACAGATACGCAGTATTTT. This encodes CASSLGGMSTDTQYF.

The chain has TRBV4-1 and TRBJ1-6; 9 bases line up with TRBD1. This CDR3 has 15 residues. Germline V CDR1 and CDR2: MGHRA, YSYEKL. The ends lost 2 bases at V and 5 bases at J; junction bases unmatched: 1. The CDR3: CASSQRQGDNSPLHF. CDR3 sequence (DNA): TGCGCCAGCAGCCAACGACAGGGGGATAATTCACCCCTCCACTTT.

V and J are TRBV6-1 and TRBJ2-5, with 10 bases matching TRBD2. From germline, CDR1 is MNHNS and CDR2 SASEGT. With 7 bases clipped from V and 4 bases from J, the junction kept 6 bases outside the gene matches. This CDR3 is built from 14 residues. This CDR3 is CASTSAGGGETQYF. The CDR3 bases are TGTGCCAGCACCTCAGCGGGGGGGGGAGAGACCCAGTACTTC.

This clone occurred a few times. The V gene is TRBV4-3, the J gene TRBJ2-1; no clear D gene. V was clipped by 1 base and J by 7 bases, with 8 bases between them. The CDR3 is 13 residues long. Germline V gene sequence: CDR1 LGHNA, CDR2 YSLEER. The CDR3 spells CASSQGSVNEQFF. CDR3 bases: TGCGCCAGCAGCCAAGGAAGCGTAAATGAGCAGTTCTTC.

The chain joins TRBV19 to TRBJ1-6; no firm D call. The germline V and J ends were trimmed by 5 bases and 4 bases, with 15 bases remaining between them. The CDR3 totals 16 residues. Germline lookup yields CDR1 LNHDA and CDR2 SQIVND (reference sequence). CDR3 DNA: TGTGCCAGTAGTCTAGGAGACGGGTCGTATAATTCACCCCTCCACTTT. This gives the protein CASSLGDGSYNSPLHF.

This clone was recorded a few times. V gene TRBV4-2 combines with J gene TRBJ2-3; 8 bases are a match to TRBD1. CDR3 length: 15 residues. CDR1 is LGHNA and CDR2 is YNFKEQ in the germline V gene. V trimming: 1 base; J trimming: 2 bases; junction bases outside the gene matches: 2. In nucleotides, the CDR3 is TGTGCCAGCAGCCAAGGGACAGGGCACACAGATACGCAGTATTTT. This gives the protein CASSQGTGHTDTQYF.

V usage is TRBV4-1 and J usage is TRBJ2-5, with D tentatively TRBD2 (6 bases). The CDR3 runs to 14 residues. Trimming stripped 4 bases from V and 4 bases from J, with 13 bases between. Germline CDR1 reads MGHRA; CDR2 reads YSYEKL. Here the CDR3 DNA reads TGCGCCAGCAGCCCCCGGGGACTTGGAGAGACCCAGTACTTC. Protein product: CASSPRGLGETQYF.

The chain has TRBV15 and TRBJ2-2, with TRBD2 as a possible D gene (6 bases). CDR3 size: 16 residues. Germline lookup yields CDR1 LNHNV and CDR2 YYDKDF (reference sequence). V was pared by 0 bases and J by 2 bases, with 10 bases between. In DNA, the CDR3 is TGTGCCACCAGCAGAGATCCGGGACTCAACACCGGGGAGCTGTTTTTT. It is translated as CATSRDPGLNTGELFF. Complete variable domain (other parts from reference TRBV15 and TRBJ2-2): DAMVIQNPRYQVTQFGKPVTLSCSQTLNHNVMYWYQQKSSQAPKLLFHYYDKDFNNEADTPDNFQSRRPNTSFCFLDIRSPGLGDTAMYLCATSRDPGLNTGELFFGEGSRLTVL.

The rearrangement uses TRBV7-2 and TRBJ2-2; tentatively, D is TRBD1 (6 bases). Deletions cut 5 bases from V and 1 base from J, with 11 bases between. The CDR3 covers 15 residues. CDR1 and CDR2 from the germline V gene are SGHTA and FQGNSA. CDR3 sequence (DNA): TGTGCCAGCAGCCCTTGGACAGTGAACACCGGGGAGCTGTTTTTT. Translating it yields CASSPWTVNTGELFF. The full variable domain, completed using reference TRBV7-2 and TRBJ2-2, is GAGVSQSPSNKVTEKGKDVELRCDPISGHTALYWYRQSLGQGLEFLIYFQGNSAPDKSGLPSDRFSAERTGGSVSTLTIQRTQQEDSAVYLCASSPWTVNTGELFFGEGSRLTVL.

This rearrangement joins TRBV4-2 to TRBJ2-5; D might be TRBD2 (6 bases). Judging by the DNA end, TRBJ2-7 fits better; the J call may be wrong. Germline assignment: CDR1 LGHNA and CDR2 YNFKEQ. The CDR3 is 15 residues long. Written as DNA, the CDR3 is TGTGCCAGCAGCCAAGCGGAGGGCCCTTCCTACGAGCAGTACTTC. Protein product: CASSQAEGPSYEQYF.

The chain recombines TRBV6-5 with TRBJ2-1; 9 nucleotides line up with TRBD1. Germline assignment: CDR1 MNHEY and CDR2 SVGAGI. There are 14 residues in the CDR3. V shed 6 bases, J shed 6 bases, and the junction held 6 bases outside the gene matches. The CDR3 bases are TGTGCCAGCAGCGTGAGGACAGGGGTCAATGAGCAGTTCTTC. Amino acids: CASSVRTGVNEQFF.

This clone came up once. The chain combines TRBV9 with TRBJ2-2; possible D gene TRBD2, 6 bases. Per the germline V gene, CDR1 is SGDLS and CDR2 is YYNGEE. V gave up 0 bases and J gave up 6 bases, with 9 bases separating them. The CDR3 has 14 residues. CDR3 protein: CASSVGRAPGELFF. The DNA of the CDR3 is TGTGCCAGCAGCGTAGGGAGGGCGCCCGGGGAGCTGTTTTTT.

The J gene is TRBJ2-6, the V gene TRBV19; D remains ambiguous. V was cut by 5 bases and J by 1 base, with 9 bases left in between. The germline V gene encodes CDR1 LNHDA and CDR2 SQIVND (reference sequence). The length of the CDR3 is 15 residues. CDR3 loop: CASSAQISGANVLTF. The CDR3 nucleotides are TGTGCCAGTAGTGCCCAGATTTCTGGGGCCAACGTCCTGACTTTC.

V is TRBV4-2 and J is TRBJ2-1; 9 bases fit TRBD1. CDR1 LGHNA and CDR2 YNFKEQ come from the germline V gene. The CDR3 totals 15 residues. Trimming cost V 7 bases and J 4 bases; bases outside gene matches: 8. The CDR3 DNA reads as TGTGCCAGCAAGCCACTTGGACAGGGGTACAATGAGCAGTTCTTC. Translated: CASKPLGQGYNEQFF.

The chain carries TRBV7-6 and TRBJ2-2, with TRBD1 identical over 9 bases. The CDR3 is made up of 17 amino acids. Germline V CDR1 and CDR2: SGHVS, FNYEAQ. V was pared by 3 bases and J by 2 bases, with 7 bases of the junction left unmatched. This chain's CDR3 is CASSFLPGQGNTGELFF. The CDR3 DNA reads as TGTGCCAGCAGCTTCCTCCCGGGACAGGGAAACACCGGGGAGCTGTTTTTT.

This chain joins TRBV5-8 and TRBJ2-2, with 11 bases that match TRBD2. The CDR3 has 16 amino acids. Germline V gives CDR1 SGHTS, CDR2 YDEGEE. V trimming: 9 bases; J trimming: 4 bases; junction bases outside the gene matches: 11. The CDR3 DNA reads TGTGCCATGTGGGGACTAGCGGACTCGGGCACCGGGGAGCTGTTTTTT. It yields the protein CAMWGLADSGTGELFF.

The rearrangement uses TRBV4-1 and TRBJ2-3; D not resolved. V dropped 1 base and J dropped 1 base, with 6 bases sitting between them. This CDR3 contains 14 residues. Germline CDR1 MGHRA, CDR2 YSYEKL. CDR3: CASSQVRGTDTQYF. In nucleotides, the CDR3 is TGCGCCAGCAGCCAAGTGAGAGGCACAGATACGCAGTATTTT.

This chain joins TRBV5-5 and TRBJ2-7; perhaps TRBD2 as D (6 bases). This CDR3 is 14 amino acids long. V was clipped by 4 bases and J by 3 bases, with 14 bases between them. CDR1 and CDR2 from the germline V gene are SGHKS and YYEKEE (reference sequence). CDR3 sequence reads: CASSTTRGGYEQYF. The CDR3 coding sequence is TGTGCCAGCAGCACAACACGGGGAGGCTACGAGCAGTACTTC.

Of note for this clone: The junction departs from germline at one end; a sequencing error may be responsible. This sequence joins TRBV7-9 and TRBJ1-5; tentatively, D is TRBD1 (6 bases). Germline V gene sequence: CDR1 SEHNR, CDR2 FQNEAQ (reference sequence). This CDR3 comprises 16 residues. The CDR3 region is CSSSLREQGNNQPQHF. The DNA for the CDR3 is TGTTCCAGCAGCTTAAGGGAACAGGGAAACAATCAGCCCCAGCATTTT.

The rearrangement joins TRBV5-5 to TRBJ1-5; 7 nucleotides agree with TRBD1. CDR3 length: 15 amino acids. The germline gives CDR1 SGHKS, CDR2 YYEKEE (reference sequence). Trimming at V came to 4 bases and at J to 2 bases, leaving 6 bases not matched to a gene. The CDR3 loop is CASSRHQGGNQPQHF. In DNA, the CDR3 is TGTGCCAGCAGCCGGCATCAGGGGGGCAATCAGCCCCAGCATTTT.

This chain connects TRBV2 to TRBJ2-3; no firm D call. This CDR3 contains 15 residues. Germline CDR1 SNHLY, CDR2 FYNNEI. Trimming left V 8 bases short and J 3 bases short, with 18 bases between. DNA of the CDR3: TGTGCCAGCCTTGTAGAGGCGAGTTCTACAGATACGCAGTATTTT. Translating gives CASLVEASSTDTQYF.

The rearrangement joins TRBV19 to TRBJ2-5; D perhaps matches TRBD2 (5 bases). The V gene's germline CDR1 is LNHDA and CDR2 SQIVND (reference sequence). The CDR3 extends over 16 amino acids. V was pared by 4 bases and J by 2 bases, with 17 bases between. This CDR3 is CASSRYGGRVQETQYF. CDR3 bases: TGTGCCAGTAGTAGGTACGGAGGCCGAGTTCAAGAGACCCAGTACTTC.

CDR3: CASTRGVRSNNEQFF. CDR3 nucleotides: TGTGCCAGCACACGCGGGGTGAGGTCGAACAATGAGCAGTTCTTC. The chain has TRBV27 and TRBJ2-1, with a weak D call TRBD2 (6 bases). Germline V gene lookup returns CDR1 MNHEY and CDR2 SMNVEV (reference sequence). V was clipped by 7 bases and J by 5 bases, with 18 bases between them. This CDR3 is built from 15 residues.

The chain joins TRBV14 to TRBJ1-2; no definite D call. V was cut by 2 bases and J by 8 bases, with 15 bases left in between. The CDR3 has 14 amino acids. Germline CDR1 is SGHDN and CDR2 is FVKESK. The CDR3 sequence is CASSQLGAVWGYTF. CDR3 bases: TGTGCCAGCAGCCAACTGGGAGCGGTATGGGGCTACACCTTC.

The table lists this clone with a few counts. The gene calls are TRBV11-3 and TRBJ2-3, with 14 bases aligning to TRBD2. The CDR3 contains 16 residues. After removal of 5 bases from V and 0 bases from J, the junction contained 1 base not matched to a gene. CDR1 is SGHNT, CDR2 YENEEA, per germline. CDR3 sequence reads: CASSRLAGGSTDTQYF. As DNA, the CDR3 is TGTGCCAGCAGCCGACTAGCGGGGGGGAGCACAGATACGCAGTATTTT.

The gene calls are TRBV28 and TRBJ2-7; 9 bases align to TRBD1. Germline V gene data show CDR1 as MDHEN and CDR2 as SYDVKM. The length of the CDR3 is 15 residues. The V gene end was trimmed by 4 bases and the J gene end by 5 bases; junction bases not matched to a gene: 9. The CDR3 sequence: CASSSSGTGINEQYF. Here the CDR3 DNA reads TGTGCCAGCAGTTCCTCCGGGACAGGGATCAACGAGCAGTACTTC.